This T cell receptor beta chain was sequenced in a study of T-cell reconstitution after alpha-beta-depleted transplantation in children. This clonotype was counted many times. The length of the CDR3 is 15 residues. The V gene end was trimmed by 5 bases and the J gene end by 9 bases; junction bases not matched to a gene: 12. The V gene's germline CDR1 is MNHEY and CDR2 SVGEGT. Preparing the TCRbeta library involved the use of unique molecular identifiers. TCRdb itself ran the PCR reads through MiXCR, one entry per CDR3 protein. The sample lists roughly 280,000 distinct CDR3 sequences, roughly 10% occurring once.

The J gene is TRBJ2-4, the V gene TRBV6-2 or TRBV6-3, with 8 nucleotides matching TRBD2. Sequencing used peripheral blood, obtained 180 days after TCRalphabeta/CD19-depleted stem cell transplant. This clonotype originated in a male patient aged 2 to 9 who had a stem cell transplant for chronic granulomatous disease, so the T cells may come from the graft donor. CDR3 in DNA: TGTGCCAGCAGTCCCCCCGGGACTAGGGCCGCCATTCAGTACTTC. Its protein product is CASSPPGTRAAIQYF.